The 30 T cell receptor beta chains below were found in one sample sequenced in a study of blood T cells in healthy people across ages. Sample-barcoded 5' priming and a J-beta primer mix drove a second PCR of about 6 to 12 cycles. Via MiXCR, TCRdb re-called the 5' RACE reads, giving one row per CDR3 protein. The sample has 550,000 to 750,000 distinct CDR3 sequences; roughly 21% are singletons. The sequencing input was blood. These receptors originate from a man between 65 and 79 years old in good health.

J is TRBJ2-7 and V is TRBV4-3; D may be TRBD2 (5 bases). CDR3 length: 20 amino acids. V was trimmed by 0 bases and J by 2 bases, leaving 26 bases between them. The germline V gene encodes CDR1 LGHNA and CDR2 YSLEER. Written as DNA, the CDR3 is TGCGCCAGCAGCCAAGATCGTTACTGGAGAATGAAGAGAGGGCCCTACGAGCAGTACTTC. Translated, it gives CASSQDRYWRMKRGPYEQYF.

This clonotype was picked up many times. The chain recombines TRBV28 with TRBJ2-5, with D maybe TRBD2 (5 bases). The length of the CDR3 is 10 residues. Trimming shortened V by 5 bases and J by 7 bases, and 5 bases separated the two germline ends. Germline V gives CDR1 MDHEN, CDR2 SYDVKM. The CDR3 protein is CASSRGTQYF. The CDR3, as DNA: TGTGCCAGCAGTCGGGGGACCCAGTACTTC.

This clonotype was seen only once. The chain carries TRBV29-1 and TRBJ2-5; D call uncertain. The end of the DNA is better explained by TRBJ2-7, so the J call may be wrong. The CDR3 totals 14 residues. Germline V gives CDR1 SQVTM, CDR2 ANQGSEA. CDR3 sequence: CSVVPASTYYEQYF. The CDR3 region has the DNA TGCAGCGTTGTTCCAGCCTCGACCTACTACGAGCAGTACTTC.

This clonotype appeared a few times. Its ends do not fully match the called genes, so a read error is possible. The chain uses TRBV7-1 and TRBJ2-1; the match to TRBD2 covers 8 bases. TRBV7-1 is identified as an open reading frame with a role that is uncertain. The CDR3 spans 15 residues. The chain's CDR3 is CASSSTSGSYNEQLF. CDR3 sequence (DNA): TGTGCCAGCAGCTCCACTAGCGGAAGCTACAATGAGCAGCTCTTC.

The chain links TRBV2 to TRBJ2-3; possible D gene TRBD2, 5 bases. CDR3 length: 17 amino acids. Trimming took 5 bases from V and 2 from J, leaving 20 bases between them. Germline values: CDR1 SNHLY, CDR2 FYNNEI. The CDR3 protein is CASSPSRGSGYTDTQYF. The CDR3 DNA is TGTGCCAGCAGTCCCTCCCGGGGTTCAGGCTACACAGATACGCAGTATTTT. Using reference TRBV2 and TRBJ2-3 for the parts outside the CDR3, the full variable domain is EPEVTQTPSHQVTQMGQEVILRCVPISNHLYFYWYRQILGQKVEFLVSFYNNEISEKSEIFDDQFSVERPDGSNFTLKIRSTKLEDSAMYFCASSPSRGSGYTDTQYFGPGTRLTVL.

The table lists this clonotype with many counts. The chain couples TRBV13 to TRBJ2-5; 7 bases fit TRBD1. The length of the CDR3 is 14 residues. J gave up 4 bases and V 0 bases, and 2 bases lay outside the gene matches. The germline gives CDR1 PRHDT, CDR2 FYEKMQ (reference sequence). DNA for the CDR3: TGTGCCAGCAGCTTAGGAGGGGGCGTAGAGACCCAGTACTTC. It codes for CASSLGGGVETQYF.

This clonotype was detected many times. The chain combines TRBV29-1 with TRBJ2-7, with TRBD1 identical over 7 bases. V was pared by 3 bases and J by 7 bases, with 9 bases of the junction left unmatched. The CDR3 covers 13 residues. Germline assignment: CDR1 SQVTM and CDR2 ANQGSEA. The CDR3 sequence: CSVDTGDRQEQYF. The CDR3 coding sequence is TGCAGCGTTGACACAGGGGACCGACAGGAGCAGTACTTC.

The chain has TRBV18 and TRBJ2-7, with D possibly called TRBD1 or TRBD2 (5 bases each). The CDR3 totals 14 residues. Trimming shortened V by 0 bases and J by 7 bases, and 13 bases separated the two germline ends. The germline V gene encodes CDR1 KGHSH and CDR2 LQKENI. The CDR3: CASSPPAGDGEQYF. CDR3 in DNA: TGTGCCAGCTCACCACCGGCTGGGGACGGGGAGCAGTACTTC.

This chain joins TRBV20-1 and TRBJ2-7, with a tentative D call TRBD2 (7 bases). The V end was cut by 3 bases, the J end by 0 bases, with 12 bases between. Germline V gives CDR1 DFQATT, CDR2 SNEGSKA (reference sequence). There are 14 residues in the CDR3. CDR3 sequence reads: CSASDGGLSYEQYF. As DNA, the CDR3 is TGCAGTGCTAGTGACGGGGGGCTCTCCTACGAGCAGTACTTC.

This clonotype showed up many times. The chain links TRBV12-3 or TRBV12-4 to TRBJ2-6; D remains ambiguous. The CDR3 runs to 13 residues. Trimming stripped 4 bases from V and 1 base from J, with 2 bases between. The CDR3 DNA is TGTGCCAGCAGTTGGTCTGGGGCCAACGTCCTGACTTTC. Translating it yields CASSWSGANVLTF.

This clonotype was counted ten times or more. The chain couples TRBV29-1 to TRBJ1-4, with D possibly being TRBD1 (5 bases). V was cut by 4 bases and J by 7 bases, with 22 bases left in between. Germline V gives CDR1 SQVTM, CDR2 ANQGSEA. The CDR3 has 16 residues. CDR3 DNA: TGCAGCGTTGTATCACTCACCGGGACGTCGGTTGAAAAACTGTTTTTT. Translated: CSVVSLTGTSVEKLFF.

This clonotype was recorded a few times. V and J are TRBV6-5 and TRBJ2-7; the match to TRBD1 covers 7 bases. Per the germline V gene, CDR1 is MNHEY and CDR2 is SVGAGI. CDR3 size: 15 residues. J lost 2 bases, V lost 7 bases, and 11 bases had no gene match. This CDR3 is CASTPTGVGTYEQYF. DNA for the CDR3: TGTGCCAGCACCCCAACAGGGGTTGGAACCTACGAGCAGTACTTC.

In regard to this clonotype: The junction and the germline gene differ at one end; a read error may be behind it. This chain joins TRBV7-2 and TRBJ2-1; 11 nucleotides match TRBD2. CDR1 and CDR2 from the germline V gene are SGHTA and FQGNSA. This CDR3 has 17 amino acids. The CDR3 coding sequence is TGCGCCAGCAGCCCTGATAGCGGGAGGGCCTCCTACAATGAGCAGTTCTTC. Encoded protein: CASSPDSGRASYNEQFF. The full variable domain, completed using reference TRBV7-2 and TRBJ2-1, is GAGVSQSPSNKVTEKGKDVELRCDPISGHTALYWYRQSLGQGLEFLIYFQGNSAPDKSGLPSDRFSAERTGGSVSTLTIQRTQQEDSAVYLCASSPDSGRASYNEQFFGPGTRLTVL.

The genes are TRBV12-3 or TRBV12-4 and TRBJ2-2; D perhaps matches TRBD2 (5 bases). The V gene lost 3 bases and the J gene lost 1 base, with 12 bases spanning the gap. CDR3 length equals 16 residues. The CDR3 DNA follows: TGTGCCAGCAGTTTCGCCGGGAAGGTGAACACCGGGGAGCTGTTTTTT. Amino acid sequence: CASSFAGKVNTGELFF.

Remarks on this clonotype: One end of the junction does not line up with germline, which may come from a read error. J is TRBJ2-5 and V is TRBV12-3 or TRBV12-4; 10 bases map to TRBD2. The CDR3 is made up of 15 amino acids. CDR3 sequence (DNA): TGTGCCAGCAGCTTAGTCACTAGCGGGGTCGAGACCCAGTACTTC. Translating gives CASSLVTSGVETQYF.

The rearrangement links TRBV6-5 to TRBJ2-3; 7 bases agree with TRBD1. Germline assignment: CDR1 MNHEY and CDR2 SVGAGI. V shed 2 bases, J shed 1 base, and the junction held 6 bases outside the gene matches. The CDR3 is 16 amino acids. CDR3 nucleotides: TGTGCCAGCAGTTACCGTAGGGGGCTAGGCACAGATACGCAGTATTTT. It specifies CASSYRRGLGTDTQYF.

This clonotype was counted between two and nine times. The chain joins TRBV16 to TRBJ1-1; 8 bases agree with TRBD1. This CDR3 is built from 16 residues. From germline, CDR1 is KGHSY and CDR2 FQNENV. The J segment lost 1 base and the V segment lost 4 bases, leaving 8 bases of the junction unmatched. CDR3 loop: CASSRLTGAGNTEAFF. Here the CDR3 DNA reads TGTGCCAGCAGCCGCCTGACAGGGGCGGGGAACACTGAAGCTTTCTTT.

The V call is TRBV6-5, the J call TRBJ1-5; the match to TRBD1 covers 7 bases. J was trimmed by 5 bases and V by 5 bases; bases with no gene match: 6. Germline lookup yields CDR1 MNHEY and CDR2 SVGAGI. This CDR3 has 14 amino acids. The CDR3 protein is CASSRGQDDQPQHF. The CDR3 DNA reads TGTGCCAGCAGTAGAGGACAGGATGATCAGCCCCAGCATTTT.

This clonotype occurred a few times. The chain links TRBV28 to TRBJ2-1; maybe TRBD2 (6 bases). Germline CDR1 and CDR2: MDHEN and SYDVKM. Trimming stripped 4 bases from V and 5 bases from J, with 15 bases between. The length of the CDR3 is 15 residues. CDR3 DNA sequence: TGTGCCAGCAGTTCGGCTAGCGCCATGAACAATGAGCAGTTCTTC. Amino acid sequence: CASSSASAMNNEQFF.

This clonotype was detected many times. The genes are TRBV29-1 and TRBJ2-1; TRBD2 aligns across 8 bases. The germline gives CDR1 SQVTM, CDR2 ANQGSEA. This CDR3 region has 16 residues. The V segment lost 1 base and the J segment 0 bases; nucleotides outside the gene matches: 5. The CDR3: CSVEGVAGSSYNEQFF. The CDR3 DNA reads as TGCAGCGTTGAAGGGGTAGCGGGGAGCTCCTACAATGAGCAGTTCTTC.

This clonotype was seen a few times. The CDR3 region has the DNA TGCAGTGCTAGGGCCCTCCAAGAGACCCAGTACTTC. It encodes CSARALQETQYF. The chain is built from TRBV20-1 and TRBJ2-5; D is unclear. The ends were cut back, 3 bases at V and 1 base at J, with 6 bases in the middle. The CDR3 has 12 amino acids. The germline gives CDR1 DFQATT, CDR2 SNEGSKA (reference sequence).

This clonotype showed up just a few times. The genes are TRBV14 and TRBJ2-2; tentative D call: TRBD1 (6 bases). V was cut by 4 bases and J by 6 bases, with 12 bases left in between. Germline lookup yields CDR1 SGHDN and CDR2 FVKESK. The CDR3 has 14 amino acids. CDR3 in DNA: TGTGCCAGCAGCCGTACAGGGTTTTCCGGGGAGCTGTTTTTT. Residues: CASSRTGFSGELFF.

This clonotype was observed at least ten times. The rearrangement uses TRBV7-9 and TRBJ2-7; D gene ambiguous. Looked up from germline, CDR1 is SEHNR and CDR2 is FQNEAQ (reference sequence). This CDR3 is built from 12 residues. Between the trimmed V and J ends, which lost 2 bases and 6 bases, there was a span of 8 bases. The CDR3 bases are TGTGCCAGCAGCTTATGGCCCCCCGAGCAGTACTTC. This encodes CASSLWPPEQYF.

The chain couples TRBV24-1 to TRBJ2-1; 8 bases map to TRBD1. The closer fit of TRBJ2-7 to the DNA end suggests the J call may be wrong. This CDR3 has 14 amino acids. Per germline, CDR1 KGHDR and CDR2 SFDVKD. For the CDR3, the DNA is TGTGCCACCAGTGATTTGGACAGGGGCTACGAGCAGTACTTC. Translated: CATSDLDRGYEQYF.

The sample holds a few counts of this clonotype. The rearrangement joins TRBV12-3 or TRBV12-4 to TRBJ1-3; 8 bases line up with TRBD1. This CDR3 is 16 amino acids long. The V and J ends lost 4 bases and 3 bases, in that order; junction bases with no gene match: 8. CDR3: CASSSTPGQGGNTIYF. CDR3 bases: TGTGCCAGCAGTTCCACTCCCGGACAGGGTGGAAACACCATATATTTT.

As regards this clonotype: The CDR3 carries no conserved terminal phenylalanine or tryptophan, so it likely arises from a read error. Because the CDR3's place on the DNA is in doubt, the DNA is left out and the CDR3 is given as listed by TCRdb. The chain joins TRBV7-9 to TRBJ2-1. Germline-derived CDR1 and CDR2 are SEHNR and FQNEAQ (reference sequence). The CDR3 is made up of 16 amino acids, end residues included. CDR3 in amino acids: CASSLKREGTYNERFL.

The chain links TRBV7-9 to TRBJ2-1; 10 bases are shared with TRBD2. V gave up 5 bases and J gave up 5 bases; unmatched junction bases: 9. The CDR3 length is 16 residues. Germline CDR1 and CDR2: SEHNR and FQNEAQ (reference sequence). DNA for the CDR3: TGTGCCAGCAGCAAGCGGCTAGCGGGGGAACACAATGAGCAGTTCTTC. It translates to CASSKRLAGEHNEQFF.

CDR3 sequence: CSARGRVTSANLYEQYF. The DNA for the CDR3 is TGCAGTGCTAGAGGACGGGTGACTAGCGCGAATCTCTACGAGCAGTACTTC. V is TRBV20-1 and J is TRBJ2-7; 8 bases match TRBD2. The CDR3 sequence is 17 residues long. V shed 1 base and J 3 bases; nucleotides not matched to a gene: 14. The germline V gene encodes CDR1 DFQATT and CDR2 SNEGSKA (reference sequence).

The chain recombines TRBV30 with TRBJ2-3; a weak D match, TRBD1 (6 bases). V dropped 0 bases and J dropped 2 bases, with 15 bases sitting between them. Germline assignment: CDR1 GTSNPN and CDR2 SVGIG (reference sequence). The CDR3 spans 16 residues. CDR3 sequence: CAWSVKGVSLTDTQYF. CDR3 nucleotide sequence: TGTGCCTGGAGTGTAAAGGGGGTCTCCCTCACAGATACGCAGTATTTT.

This clonotype turned up a few times. J is TRBJ2-7 and V is TRBV3-1, with D possibly TRBD2 on 5 matching bases. Germline CDR1 reads LGHDT; CDR2 reads YNNKEL (reference sequence). This CDR3 has 16 residues. Trimming shortened V by 1 base and J by 0 bases, and 13 bases separated the two germline ends. This CDR3 reads CASSQGWLAPSYEQYF. CDR3 nucleotides: TGTGCCAGCAGCCAAGGCTGGTTAGCGCCCTCCTACGAGCAGTACTTC.